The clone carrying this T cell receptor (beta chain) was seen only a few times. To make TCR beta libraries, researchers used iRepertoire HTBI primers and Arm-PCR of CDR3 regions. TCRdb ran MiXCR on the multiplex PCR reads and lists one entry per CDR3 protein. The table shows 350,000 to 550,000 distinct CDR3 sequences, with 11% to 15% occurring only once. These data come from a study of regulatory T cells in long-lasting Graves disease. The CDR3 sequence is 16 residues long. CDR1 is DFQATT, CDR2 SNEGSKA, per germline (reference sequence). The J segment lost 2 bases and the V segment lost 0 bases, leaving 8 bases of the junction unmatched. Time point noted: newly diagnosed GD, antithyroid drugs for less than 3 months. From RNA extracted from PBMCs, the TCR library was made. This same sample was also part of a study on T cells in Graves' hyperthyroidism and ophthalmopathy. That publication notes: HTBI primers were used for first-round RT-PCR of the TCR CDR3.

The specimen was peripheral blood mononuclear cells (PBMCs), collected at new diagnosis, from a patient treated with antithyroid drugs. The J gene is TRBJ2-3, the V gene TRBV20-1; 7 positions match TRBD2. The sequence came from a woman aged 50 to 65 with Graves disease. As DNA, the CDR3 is TGCAGTGCTAGAGACCCCAGCGGGACCAACACAGATACGCAGTATTTT. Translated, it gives CSARDPSGTNTDTQYF.